One sample yielded the 32 T cell receptor beta chains listed below, sequenced in a study of blood T cell repertoires in COVID-19. Sequencing used immunoSEQ multiplex PCR; TCRdb keeps in-frame clones, though not all of them. The table includes about 170,000 clones, about 87% detected once. Material: peripheral blood. All receptors derive from a woman over 75 with COVID-19, enrolled during active disease.

This clone showed up just once. This sequence joins TRBV2 and TRBJ1-4, with TRBD1 matching 9 bases. The CDR3 has 14 residues. V lost 6 bases, J lost 7 bases, and 6 bases stayed unmatched. Per the germline V gene, CDR1 is SNHLY and CDR2 is FYNNEI. CDR3 nucleotides: TGTGCCAGCAGCCCGGACAGGGGTAGTGAAAAACTGTTTTTT. Protein product: CASSPDRGSEKLFF.

The J gene is TRBJ2-2, the V gene TRBV3-1 (or the pseudogene TRBV3-2), with 7 bases fitting TRBD2. Germline V gene lookup returns CDR1 LGHDT and CDR2 YNNKEL (reference sequence). The length of the CDR3 is 15 residues. Unmatched junction bases numbered 3, after V lost 5 bases and J lost 0 bases. The CDR3 DNA follows: TGTGCCAGCAGCTATGGACTAGCGAACACCGGGGAGCTGTTTTTT. Amino acids: CASSYGLANTGELFF.

This chain uses TRBV13 with TRBJ2-3; TRBD2 agrees at 14 bases. V trimming: 5 bases; J trimming: 4 bases; junction bases outside the gene matches: 5. The CDR3 runs 16 residues. Germline assignment: CDR1 PRHDT and CDR2 FYEKMQ (reference sequence). The CDR3 reads CASSIRTSGRPDTQYF. The CDR3 DNA follows: TGTGCCAGCAGCATAAGGACTAGCGGGAGGCCAGATACGCAGTATTTT.

The chain joins TRBV28 to TRBJ2-7; TRBD1 aligns across 7 bases. Germline-derived CDR1 and CDR2 are MDHEN and SYDVKM. CDR3 size: 12 residues. The V and J ends lost 5 bases and 12 bases, in that order; junction bases with no gene match: 10. The DNA of the CDR3 is TGTGCCAGCAGTCGAGGGACAGCCGGGTGGTACTTC. Its protein product is CASSRGTAGWYF.

The genes are TRBV2 and TRBJ2-7; D possibly corresponds to TRBD2 (6 bases). Looked up from germline, CDR1 is SNHLY and CDR2 is FYNNEI. The CDR3 length is 11 residues. V lost 8 bases to trimming and J lost 1 base, with 6 bases between them. The CDR3 DNA sequence: TGTGCCAGCGGGGGGTCCTACGAGCAGTACTTC. Protein sequence: CASGGSYEQYF.

This sequence joins TRBV10-3 and TRBJ1-1, with a weak D call TRBD1 (6 bases). The length of the CDR3 is 15 residues. Per germline, CDR1 ENHRY and CDR2 SYGVKD. Between the trimmed V and J ends, which lost 0 bases and 0 bases, there was a span of 8 bases. The CDR3 region has the DNA TGTGCCATCAGTGAGTCAGGGACAATGAACACTGAAGCTTTCTTT. This codes for CAISESGTMNTEAFF.

This clone was observed a single time. This sequence joins TRBV11-2 and TRBJ2-5; D possibly corresponds to TRBD1 (5 bases). This CDR3 is 13 amino acids long. CDR1 is SGHAT and CDR2 is FQNNGV in the germline V gene. V lost 5 bases, J lost 5 bases, and 12 bases lay in between. The CDR3: CASSPGGAETQYF. The CDR3 nucleotides read TGTGCCAGCAGCCCTGGTGGGGCGGAGACCCAGTACTTC. The complete variable domain, with remaining parts taken from reference TRBV11-2 and TRBJ2-5, reads EAGVAQSPRYKIIEKRQSVAFWCNPISGHATLYWYQQILGQGPKLLIQFQNNGVVDDSQLPKDRFSAERLKGVDSTLKIQPAKLEDSAVYLCASSPGGAETQYFGPGTRLLVL.

This rearrangement joins TRBV6-6 to TRBJ1-1, with D perhaps matching TRBD1 (6 bases). In germline, CDR1 is MNHNY, CDR2 SVGAGI (reference sequence). Trimming removed 7 bases at V and 1 base at J, with 19 bases between. The CDR3 loop spans 16 amino acids. The CDR3 sequence: CASTPIKDRPNTEAFF. The DNA of the CDR3 is TGTGCCAGCACCCCCATAAAGGACAGACCGAACACTGAAGCTTTCTTT.

The genes are TRBV19 and TRBJ2-1; the D is unclear. Trimming cost V 0 bases and J 15 bases, with 15 bases left between them. The CDR3 has 13 amino acids. Germline CDR1 LNHDA, CDR2 SQIVND (reference sequence). The CDR3 spells CASSIDDEAYRFF. The CDR3 nucleotides are TGTGCCAGTAGTATAGACGATGAAGCGTATCGGTTCTTC.

This chain joins TRBV6-5 and TRBJ2-3; TRBD1 aligns across 10 bases. J lost 3 bases, V lost 6 bases, and 3 bases had no gene match. This CDR3 contains 14 residues. CDR1 and CDR2 from the germline V gene are MNHEY and SVGAGI. CDR3 sequence (DNA): TGTGCCAGCAGCCCGGGACAGGGGACAGATACGCAGTATTTT. Translated, it gives CASSPGQGTDTQYF.

The rearrangement joins TRBV6-2 or TRBV6-3 to TRBJ1-1, with D unresolved. The germline V and J ends were trimmed by 4 bases and 3 bases, with 9 bases remaining between them. Germline loops: CDR1 MNHEY, CDR2 SVGEGT. The CDR3 has 13 amino acids. In DNA, the CDR3 is TGTGCCAGCAGTTCAATCCGGGACACTGAAGCTTTCTTT. Translating it yields CASSSIRDTEAFF.

This rearrangement joins TRBV11-1 to TRBJ1-1; 7 positions match TRBD1. V was clipped by 5 bases and J by 1 base; unmatched bases: 10. Germline V gene lookup returns CDR1 SGHAT and CDR2 FQDESV (reference sequence). The CDR3 is 16 residues long. The CDR3 sequence: CASSQWKGAPNTEAFF. The CDR3 nucleotides read TGTGCCAGCAGCCAGTGGAAGGGGGCCCCGAACACTGAAGCTTTCTTT.

This rearrangement joins TRBV18 to TRBJ2-3; 8 bases are shared with TRBD2. The CDR3 extends over 16 amino acids. Germline CDR1 and CDR2: KGHSH and LQKENI. Trimming cost V 0 bases and J 0 bases; bases outside gene matches: 2. The CDR3, as DNA: TGTGCCAGCTCACCACCTACTAGCGGTAGCACAGATACGCAGTATTTT. It specifies CASSPPTSGSTDTQYF.

The rearrangement joins TRBV5-4 to TRBJ1-1; D perhaps matches TRBD1 (6 bases). V lost 4 bases and J lost 0, with 19 bases in between. The length of the CDR3 is 17 residues. Germline values: CDR1 SGHNT, CDR2 YYREEE (reference sequence). CDR3 in amino acids: CASSPSGTRTMNTEAFF. The CDR3 DNA is TGTGCCAGCAGCCCGTCAGGGACACGGACGATGAACACTGAAGCTTTCTTT.

This sequence joins TRBV14 and TRBJ1-2; maybe TRBD1 (6 bases). Trimming took 4 bases from V and 8 from J, leaving 11 bases between them. CDR1 is SGHDN and CDR2 is FVKESK in the germline V gene. The CDR3 contains 12 residues. The CDR3 is CASSRDKGGYTF. The CDR3 nucleotides read TGTGCCAGCAGCCGGGACAAAGGCGGCTACACCTTC.

The chain has TRBV6-5 and TRBJ1-1; D ambiguous. Deletions cut 6 bases from V and 4 bases from J, with 12 bases between. This CDR3 contains 13 residues. Germline V gene sequence: CDR1 MNHEY, CDR2 SVGAGI. This CDR3 reads CASSRLGFTEAFF. DNA for the CDR3: TGTGCCAGCAGCCGTCTCGGTTTCACTGAAGCTTTCTTT.

The rearrangement uses TRBV7-2 and TRBJ1-1; 7 bases fit TRBD1. The V gene end was trimmed by 5 bases and the J gene end by 3 bases; junction bases not matched to a gene: 6. Germline assignment: CDR1 SGHTA and CDR2 FQGNSA. The CDR3 loop spans 14 amino acids. The chain's CDR3 is CASSRRQGHTEAFF. For the CDR3, the DNA is TGTGCCAGCAGCCGCCGACAGGGCCACACTGAAGCTTTCTTT.

This chain connects TRBV28 to TRBJ2-2; 11 nucleotides line up with TRBD2. Losses at the gene ends were 3 bases for V and 6 bases for J; bases not matched to a gene: 6. CDR1 and CDR2 from the germline V gene are MDHEN and SYDVKM. This CDR3 has 16 residues. CDR3 sequence reads: CASSFFRTSGPGELFF. For the CDR3, the DNA is TGTGCCAGCAGTTTCTTTCGGACTAGCGGGCCCGGGGAGCTGTTTTTT.

This chain connects TRBV28 to TRBJ1-2; 7 bases align to TRBD1. CDR1 is MDHEN and CDR2 is SYDVKM in the germline V gene. CDR3 length equals 14 residues. V lost 7 bases, J lost 6 bases, and 11 bases stayed unmatched. The CDR3 is CASTSPGQGDGYTF. The CDR3 nucleotides are TGTGCCAGCACCTCGCCCGGGCAGGGGGATGGCTACACCTTC.

The rearrangement links TRBV6-2 or TRBV6-3 to TRBJ2-7, with TRBD2 matching 10 bases. Germline assignment: CDR1 MNHEY and CDR2 SVGEGT. This CDR3 is 14 amino acids long. Trimming at V came to 6 bases and at J to 4 bases, leaving 6 bases not matched to a gene. CDR3 amino acids: CASRPLAGVYEQYF. CDR3 sequence (DNA): TGTGCCAGCAGACCTCTAGCGGGGGTATACGAGCAGTACTTC.

The chain couples TRBV5-1 to TRBJ1-1; TRBD1 matches at 9 bases. After removal of 4 bases from V and 5 bases from J, the junction contained 12 bases not matched to a gene. Germline CDR1 and CDR2: SGHRS and YFSETQ. The CDR3 is 16 amino acids. CDR3 coding DNA: TGCGCCAGCAGCACCGCCGGGACAGGGTTGATGACTGAAGCTTTCTTT. Translated: CASSTAGTGLMTEAFF.

This sequence joins TRBV3-1 (or the pseudogene TRBV3-2) and TRBJ1-6; unclear D gene. CDR3 length: 14 residues. Germline CDR1 and CDR2: LGHDT and YNNKEL (reference sequence). Trimming cost V 1 base and J 9 bases, with 10 bases left between them. CDR3 amino acids: CASSQGRSFSPLHF. The CDR3 region has the DNA TGTGCCAGCAGCCAAGGGCGGAGTTTTTCACCCCTCCACTTT.

The chain recombines TRBV7-3 with TRBJ2-1; D unclear. The CDR3 has 15 residues. Germline CDR1 and CDR2: SGHTA and FQGTGA. With 5 bases removed from V and 0 bases from J, the gap between germline ends came to 11 bases. The DNA for the CDR3 is TGTGCCAGCAGCCCTGGGCTGAGCTCCTACAATGAGCAGTTCTTC. Residues: CASSPGLSSYNEQFF.

V is TRBV9 and J is TRBJ2-5; D may be TRBD2 (6 bases). Germline values: CDR1 SGDLS, CDR2 YYNGEE. CDR3 length equals 15 residues. Between the trimmed V and J ends, which lost 1 base and 3 bases, there was a span of 13 bases. The CDR3: CASSVRSGAKETQYF. Written as DNA, the CDR3 is TGTGCCAGCAGCGTAAGATCGGGAGCGAAAGAGACCCAGTACTTC. The full variable domain, completed using reference TRBV9 and TRBJ2-5, is DSGVTQTPKHLITATGQRVTLRCSPRSGDLSVYWYQQSLDQGLQFLIQYYNGEERAKGNILERFSAQQFPDLHSELNLSSLELGDSALYFCASSVRSGAKETQYFGPGTRLLVL.

CDR3 DNA: TGTGCCAGCAGTCGAACCCCTGGCGACAGGGACGGCTACACCTTC. It encodes CASSRTPGDRDGYTF. The V and J genes are TRBV6-5 and TRBJ1-2; TRBD1 aligns across 7 bases. Germline assignment: CDR1 MNHEY and CDR2 SVGAGI. Trimming took 5 bases from V and 8 from J; bases not matched to a gene: 14. CDR3 length: 15 amino acids.

This chain connects TRBV14 to TRBJ1-6; D gene uncertain. The germline V gene has CDR1 SGHDN and CDR2 FVKESK. V was trimmed by 1 base and J by 7 bases, leaving 14 bases between them. CDR3 size: 16 residues. CDR3 nucleotides: TGTGCCAGCAGCCAAGGGCTTTTCATGAGGAATTCACCCCTCCACTTT. This sequence encodes CASSQGLFMRNSPLHF.

This chain uses TRBV9 with TRBJ2-3, with 7 bases lining up with TRBD2. Per germline, CDR1 SGDLS and CDR2 YYNGEE. V was clipped by 4 bases and J by 6 bases; unmatched bases: 14. The CDR3 is 16 amino acids. CDR3 loop: CASSRGGGGSPDTQYF. The CDR3 DNA sequence: TGTGCCAGCAGCCGCGGGGGTGGCGGGAGCCCCGATACGCAGTATTTT.

The chain couples TRBV6-6 to TRBJ1-2, with D possibly being TRBD1 (6 bases). The CDR3 loop spans 14 amino acids. The V and J ends lost 2 bases and 2 bases respectively, with 9 bases between them. Germline-derived CDR1 and CDR2 are MNHNY and SVGAGI (reference sequence). As DNA, the CDR3 is TGTGCCAGCAGTTACCCCGGACAGAACTATGGCTACACCTTC. Its translation is CASSYPGQNYGYTF.

The V and J genes are TRBV2 and TRBJ1-2; 7 bases map to TRBD1. The CDR3 runs to 16 residues. Trimming at V came to 3 bases and at J to 9 bases, leaving 16 bases not matched to a gene. Germline lookup yields CDR1 SNHLY and CDR2 FYNNEI. The CDR3 region has the DNA TGTGCCAGCAGTGATAGGCAGGGGGAGATACTGGGGAGCTACACCTTC. As protein: CASSDRQGEILGSYTF.

The chain has TRBV24-1 and TRBJ2-5; 9 bases map to TRBD2. The V gene end was trimmed by 0 bases and the J gene end by 2 bases; junction bases not matched to a gene: 12. Germline CDR1 and CDR2: KGHDR and SFDVKD. The CDR3 spans 19 residues. The CDR3 is CATSDLQGRASGTQETQYF. In DNA, the CDR3 is TGTGCCACCAGTGATTTGCAAGGAAGAGCTAGCGGGACTCAAGAGACCCAGTACTTC.

V gene TRBV6-1 combines with J gene TRBJ1-1; D remains unclear. The CDR3 length is 10 residues. Germline CDR1 and CDR2: MNHNS and SASEGT. Trimming cost V 8 bases and J 5 bases, with 6 bases left between them. For the CDR3, the DNA is TGTGCCAGCCGGAGGACTGAAGCTTTCTTT. It is translated as CASRRTEAFF.

V gene TRBV13 combines with J gene TRBJ2-7; maybe TRBD2 (6 bases). The CDR3 has 14 amino acids. CDR1 and CDR2 from the germline V gene are PRHDT and FYEKMQ (reference sequence). V gave up 4 bases and J gave up 1 base, with 11 bases separating them. CDR3 residues: CASSYSGTSYEQYF. For the CDR3, the DNA is TGTGCCAGCAGCTATTCCGGGACTTCCTACGAGCAGTACTTC.